A single sample gave rise to the 8 T cell receptor beta chains below, sequenced in a study of Graves' ophthalmopathy and Graves' hyperthyroidism. The authors amplified TCR beta CDR3 regions from RNA transcripts. After a first-round RT-PCR with HTBI primers, a second-round multiplex PCR was run. TCRdb recomputed calls from the multiplex PCR reads with MiXCR, one row per CDR3 protein. Of about 740,000 distinct CDR3 sequences listed, about 44% were seen once; the top ten hold around 40%. The sample was peripheral blood. Receptors originate from an adult man with Graves' ophthalmopathy.

This clonotype appeared many times. The chain has TRBV7-9 and TRBJ1-2, with D hard to call. Trimming stripped 5 bases from V and 3 bases from J, with 13 bases between. The CDR3 is made up of 14 amino acids. CDR1 and CDR2 (germline): SEHNR, FQNEAQ (reference sequence). Written as DNA, the CDR3 is TGTGCCAGCAGCCCCGCCGGAAGATACTATGGCTACACCTTC. Protein: CASSPAGRYYGYTF.

The genes are TRBV15 and TRBJ1-1; D uncertain. Germline CDR1 reads LNHNV; CDR2 reads YYDKDF (reference sequence). Trimming removed 0 bases from V and 7 bases from J, with 12 bases in between. The CDR3 loop spans 14 amino acids. The chain's CDR3 is CATSRDVGRVEAFF. The CDR3 DNA reads TGTGCCACCAGCAGAGACGTAGGGAGGGTTGAAGCTTTCTTT.

With regard to this clonotype: A much bigger clone sits one base away, suggesting this may be a read error. This rearrangement joins TRBV11-1 to TRBJ1-1; D unclear. V gave up 5 bases and J gave up 1 base, with 20 bases separating them. The germline V gene encodes CDR1 SGHAT and CDR2 FQDESV (reference sequence). This CDR3 contains 17 residues. CDR3 nucleotide sequence: TGTGCCAGCAGCCCCCATCGGCGTTTCGGGCAGAACACTGAAGCTTTCTTT. Translated, it gives CASSPHRRFGQNTEAFF. The whole variable domain, remainder taken from reference TRBV11-1 and TRBJ1-1, is EAEVAQSPRYKITEKSQAVAFWCDPISGHATLYWYRQILGQGPELLVQFQDESVVDDSQLPKDRFSAERLKGVDSTLKIQPAELGDSAMYLCASSPHRRFGQNTEAFFGQGTRLTVV.

This clonotype was detected a few times. Germline is not matched at one junction end, which may reflect a read error. The chain is built from TRBV10-3 and TRBJ1-1, with 7 nucleotides matching TRBD1. The CDR3 spans 15 residues. Germline-derived CDR1 and CDR2 are ENHRY and SYGVKD. The CDR3 DNA is TGTGCCAGCAGTTACGGGGACAGCATTAACACTGAAGCTTTCTTT. Translating it yields CASSYGDSINTEAFF.

This clonotype has only a few counts. The chain combines TRBV28 with TRBJ2-5; D tentatively fits TRBD1 or TRBD2 (5 bases each). CDR1 MDHEN and CDR2 SYDVKM come from the germline V gene. The CDR3 loop spans 14 amino acids. The germline V and J ends were trimmed by 3 bases and 4 bases, with 12 bases remaining between them. This CDR3 is CASSLVSRGETQYF. In DNA, the CDR3 is TGTGCCAGCAGTTTGGTTTCGAGGGGAGAGACCCAGTACTTC.

The chain links TRBV7-8 to TRBJ2-7; TRBD1 agrees at 9 bases. Germline trimming cut 6 bases from V and 6 bases from J; bases unmatched to any gene: 12. Germline CDR1 SGHVS, CDR2 FQNEAQ. This CDR3 comprises 15 residues. The CDR3 sequence is CASSMSTGTGFEQYF. As DNA, the CDR3 is TGTGCCAGCAGTATGTCCACCGGGACAGGGTTCGAGCAGTACTTC.

The V gene is TRBV29-1, the J gene TRBJ2-1; 8 nucleotides align to TRBD1. Trimming removed 8 bases from V and 3 bases from J; junction bases left unmatched: 9. The CDR3 is 14 amino acids. The germline CDR1 and CDR2 sequences are SQVTM and ANQGSEA. The CDR3 loop is CSFSPGQVYNEQFF. The CDR3 DNA sequence: TGCAGCTTTAGTCCGGGACAGGTCTACAATGAGCAGTTCTTC.

This clonotype was observed many times. The chain combines TRBV7-2 with TRBJ1-1; D unclear. The germline gives CDR1 SGHTA, CDR2 FQGNSA. CDR3 length equals 14 residues. V dropped 4 bases and J dropped 6 bases, with 15 bases sitting between them. DNA for the CDR3: TGTGCCAGCAGCTCAAGCACACGAAACGCTGAAGCTTTCTTT. Protein: CASSSSTRNAEAFF.